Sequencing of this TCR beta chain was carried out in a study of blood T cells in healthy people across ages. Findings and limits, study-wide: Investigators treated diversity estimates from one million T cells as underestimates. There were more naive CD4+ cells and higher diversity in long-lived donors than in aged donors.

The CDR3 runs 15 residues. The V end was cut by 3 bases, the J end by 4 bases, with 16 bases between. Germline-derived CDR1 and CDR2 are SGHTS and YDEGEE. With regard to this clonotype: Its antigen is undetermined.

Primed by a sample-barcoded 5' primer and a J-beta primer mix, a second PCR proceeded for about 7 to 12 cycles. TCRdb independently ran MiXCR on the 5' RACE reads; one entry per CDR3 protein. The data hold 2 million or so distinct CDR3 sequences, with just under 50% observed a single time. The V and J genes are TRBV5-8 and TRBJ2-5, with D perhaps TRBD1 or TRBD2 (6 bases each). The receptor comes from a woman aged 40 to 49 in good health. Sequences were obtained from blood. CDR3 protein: CASSWGDKAGETQYF. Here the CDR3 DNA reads TGTGCCAGCAGCTGGGGGGACAAAGCGGGAGAGACCCAGTACTTC.